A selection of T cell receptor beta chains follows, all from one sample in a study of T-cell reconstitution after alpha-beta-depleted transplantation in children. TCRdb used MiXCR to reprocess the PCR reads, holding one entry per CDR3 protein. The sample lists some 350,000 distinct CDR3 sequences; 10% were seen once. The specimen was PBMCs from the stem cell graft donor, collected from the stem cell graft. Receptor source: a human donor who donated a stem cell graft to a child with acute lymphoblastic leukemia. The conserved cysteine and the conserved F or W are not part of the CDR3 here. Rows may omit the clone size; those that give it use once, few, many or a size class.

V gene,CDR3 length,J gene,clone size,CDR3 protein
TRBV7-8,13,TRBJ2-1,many,ASSLDKGSYNEQF
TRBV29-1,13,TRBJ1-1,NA,SVVRSGGEGTEAF
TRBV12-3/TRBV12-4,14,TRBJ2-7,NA,ASRIRRGRNTYEQY
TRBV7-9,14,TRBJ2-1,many,ASSLGAGGRANEQF
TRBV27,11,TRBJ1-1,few,ASTRWGDTEAF
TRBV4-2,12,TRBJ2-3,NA,ASSGTKETDTQY
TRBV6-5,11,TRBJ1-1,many,ASTSRVGTEAF
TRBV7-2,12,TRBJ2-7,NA,ASSLDAPTYEQY
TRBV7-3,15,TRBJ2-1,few,ASSLPLKAGLGRTQF
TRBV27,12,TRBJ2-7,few,ASSLRQGLYEQY
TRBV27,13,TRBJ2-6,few,ASSLSDSGANVLT
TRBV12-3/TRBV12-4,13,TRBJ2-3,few,ASSSDGTSTDTQY
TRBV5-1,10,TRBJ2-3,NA,ASSMTTDTQY
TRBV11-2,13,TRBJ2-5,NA,ASSLALAGQETQY
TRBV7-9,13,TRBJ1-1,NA,ASSFEQVMNTEAF